The 27 T cell receptor beta chains below come from one sample, sequenced in a study of blood T cell repertoires in COVID-19. Sequencing was performed with immunoSEQ multiplex PCR; in TCRdb, only in-frame clones are kept and a portion is missing. The repertoire holds 300,000 to 350,000 clones, about nine tenths seen once, with 6% to 8.5% in the top ten. The material sequenced was peripheral blood. The receptor source for this set is a woman aged 70-85 years with COVID-19, enrolled during active disease.

V and J are TRBV2 and TRBJ1-5; a weak D match, TRBD1 (6 bases). Germline lookup yields CDR1 SNHLY and CDR2 FYNNEI. CDR3 size: 12 residues. Trimming cost V 6 bases and J 6 bases, with 9 bases left between them. This CDR3 reads CASRDRSQPQHF. CDR3 coding DNA: TGTGCCAGCAGGGACAGATCTCAGCCCCAGCATTTT.

The V call is TRBV15, the J call TRBJ2-1, with TRBD2 matching over 12 bases. CDR1 LNHNV and CDR2 YYDKDF come from the germline V gene (reference sequence). After removal of 8 bases from V and 5 bases from J, the junction contained 4 bases not matched to a gene. The CDR3 has 14 amino acids. CDR3 region: CATSTSGGNNEQFF. The DNA of the CDR3 is TGTGCCACCTCCACTAGCGGGGGGAACAATGAGCAGTTCTTC.

This chain connects TRBV19 to TRBJ1-5; 8 positions agree with TRBD1. Germline-derived CDR1 and CDR2 are LNHDA and SQIVND (reference sequence). CDR3 size: 17 residues. J was trimmed by 3 bases and V by 1 base; bases with no gene match: 8. CDR3 in DNA: TGTGCCAGTAGTATAGGCCGGACAGGGCCTTTCAATCAGCCCCAGCATTTT. This sequence encodes CASSIGRTGPFNQPQHF.

The rearrangement joins TRBV30 to TRBJ2-1; 8 positions match TRBD2. Germline CDR1 GTSNPN, CDR2 SVGIG (reference sequence). The ends lost 4 bases at V and 4 bases at J; junction bases unmatched: 9. The length of the CDR3 is 15 residues. In nucleotides, the CDR3 is TGTGCCTGGATTAATCCCCAGCGGGGGTACAATGAGCAGTTCTTC. Translating it yields CAWINPQRGYNEQFF.

This clone was counted once. The J gene is TRBJ1-1, the V gene TRBV11-2; a possible D gene is TRBD1 (5 bases). The germline V and J ends were trimmed by 2 bases and 11 bases, with 18 bases remaining between them. This CDR3 is 14 amino acids long. CDR1 is SGHAT, CDR2 FQNNGV, per germline. The CDR3 spells CASSLLIEAGHAFF. In DNA form, the CDR3 reads TGTGCCAGCAGCTTATTGATCGAAGCAGGGCATGCTTTCTTT.

The J gene is TRBJ1-5, the V gene TRBV5-6, with D unclear. The CDR3 extends over 14 amino acids. V was trimmed by 4 bases and J by 0 bases, leaving 8 bases between them. Germline values: CDR1 SGHDT, CDR2 YYEEEE. The CDR3 nucleotides are TGTGCCAGCAGCGCGGTGGATAGCAATCAGCCCCAGCATTTT. Translation gives CASSAVDSNQPQHF.

The rearrangement links TRBV10-3 to TRBJ1-1, with TRBD1 identical over 7 bases. The V segment lost 3 bases and the J segment 1 base; nucleotides outside the gene matches: 5. The CDR3 consists of 15 residues. CDR1 and CDR2 (germline): ENHRY, SYGVKD. CDR3 sequence: CAISDPGQPNTEAFF. CDR3 in DNA: TGTGCCATCAGTGACCCGGGACAGCCGAACACTGAAGCTTTCTTT.

The chain joins TRBV18 to TRBJ2-2; 9 nucleotides align to TRBD1. The germline V gene encodes CDR1 KGHSH and CDR2 LQKENI. The CDR3 runs 17 residues. V trimming: 4 bases; J trimming: 0 bases; junction bases outside the gene matches: 6. CDR3 in amino acids: CASSLSGTGPNTGELFF. The CDR3 DNA follows: TGTGCCAGCTCACTCTCGGGGACAGGGCCGAACACCGGGGAGCTGTTTTTT.

J is TRBJ2-7 and V is TRBV7-8, with 7 bases aligning to TRBD1. Trimming cost V 1 base and J 4 bases; bases outside gene matches: 4. From germline, CDR1 is SGHVS and CDR2 FQNEAQ. This CDR3 has 14 residues. CDR3 DNA: TGTGCCAGCAGCTTAGTACAGGGGCCGTACGAGCAGTACTTC. It is translated as CASSLVQGPYEQYF.

In regard to this clone: Other DNA sequences within the sample encode an identical CDR3. For the CDR3, the DNA is TGTGCCAGCAGCGTAGAAGCAGGGGCGGGCACAGATACGCAGTATTTT. Protein: CASSVEAGAGTDTQYF. The chain recombines TRBV9 with TRBJ2-3; D may be TRBD1 (6 bases). The CDR3 covers 16 residues. The germline gives CDR1 SGDLS, CDR2 YYNGEE. V gave up 0 bases and J gave up 1 base, with 12 bases separating them.

The chain carries TRBV4-1 and TRBJ2-7; TRBD1 agrees at 9 bases. V gave up 4 bases and J gave up 3 bases; unmatched junction bases: 7. In germline, CDR1 is MGHRA, CDR2 YSYEKL. This CDR3 comprises 15 residues. CDR3 loop: CASSLTPGQGYEQYF. The CDR3 DNA reads as TGCGCCAGCAGCCTTACTCCGGGACAGGGCTACGAGCAGTACTTC.

Turning to this clone: Other DNA sequences in the same sample also yield this CDR3. The chain combines TRBV5-1 with TRBJ1-1, with D unclear. V gave up 0 bases and J gave up 5 bases, with 5 bases separating them. The CDR3 is 12 residues long. Germline lookup yields CDR1 SGHRS and CDR2 YFSETQ. CDR3 nucleotide sequence: TGCGCCAGCAGCTTGGGAGATACTGAAGCTTTCTTT. It codes for CASSLGDTEAFF. The complete variable domain, with remaining parts taken from reference TRBV5-1 and TRBJ1-1, reads KAGVTQTPRYLIKTRGQQVTLSCSPISGHRSVSWYQQTPGQGLQFLFEYFSETQRNKGNFPGRFSGRQFSNSRSEMNVSTLELGDSALYLCASSLGDTEAFFGQGTRLTVV.

The rearrangement links TRBV18 to TRBJ1-3; D might be TRBD1 (5 bases). Germline CDR1 reads KGHSH; CDR2 reads LQKENI. V was pared by 2 bases and J by 0 bases, with 11 bases between. This CDR3 has 16 amino acids. The CDR3 here is CASSPLGESSGNTIYF. DNA of the CDR3: TGTGCCAGCTCACCATTAGGGGAAAGCTCTGGAAACACCATATATTTT.

The chain couples TRBV13 to TRBJ2-3; D possibly corresponds to TRBD2 (7 bases). V dropped 2 bases and J dropped 4 bases, with 13 bases sitting between them. The CDR3 is made up of 15 amino acids. Germline assignment: CDR1 PRHDT and CDR2 FYEKMQ (reference sequence). CDR3 bases: TGTGCCAGCAGCTTATTGGGGGGGGCCCCAGATACGCAGTATTTT. Encoded protein: CASSLLGGAPDTQYF.

The J gene is TRBJ2-7, the V gene TRBV12-5; D might be TRBD1 (6 bases). The CDR3 is 17 amino acids. Germline loops: CDR1 LGHNT, CDR2 FRNRAP. V gave up 2 bases and J gave up 0 bases, with 17 bases separating them. CDR3 protein: CASGLLISGDSSYEQYF. The DNA of the CDR3 is TGTGCTAGTGGTTTGCTCATCTCAGGGGATAGCTCCTACGAGCAGTACTTC.

The chain is built from TRBV21-1 and TRBJ2-2; the DNA was not used to check the table's D call, TRBD2. TRBV21-1 is noted as a pseudogene. This CDR3 spans 17 amino acids. This CDR3 is CASPPPSGGQKGGELFF. CDR3 sequence (DNA): TGTGCCAGCCCCCCCCCTAGCGGGGGCCAAAAGGGCGGGGAGCTGTTTTTT.

The rearrangement joins TRBV3-1 (or the pseudogene TRBV3-2) to TRBJ2-3; 9 nucleotides agree with TRBD2. Germline CDR1 is LGHDT and CDR2 is YNNKEL (reference sequence). Trimming took 4 bases from V and 4 from J; bases not matched to a gene: 3. This CDR3 region has 14 residues. The DNA of the CDR3 is TGTGCCAGCAGCCGCCGGACTAGCGCAGATACGCAGTATTTT. It is translated as CASSRRTSADTQYF.

In this sample, this clone turned up once. The V gene is TRBV27, the J gene TRBJ2-2; 7 bases are a match to TRBD2. The V segment lost 4 bases and the J segment 7 bases; nucleotides outside the gene matches: 6. The CDR3 is 14 residues long. CDR1 and CDR2 (germline): MNHEY, SMNVEV (reference sequence). The CDR3 region has the DNA TGTGCCAGCAGTTCCGGACTAGAGATCGGGGAGCTGTTTTTT. Translating it yields CASSSGLEIGELFF.

The rearrangement joins TRBV5-1 to TRBJ1-2; 7 positions agree with TRBD1. Germline CDR1 and CDR2: SGHRS and YFSETQ. The CDR3 is 14 residues long. Trimming removed 4 bases from V and 3 bases from J; junction bases left unmatched: 6. CDR3 loop: CASSLGDSYYGYTF. DNA of the CDR3: TGCGCCAGCAGCCTGGGGGACAGCTACTATGGCTACACCTTC.

The chain carries TRBV5-5 and TRBJ1-1; possible D gene TRBD1, 5 bases. This CDR3 has 14 residues. Germline V gene lookup returns CDR1 SGHKS and CDR2 YYEKEE (reference sequence). V was pared by 2 bases and J by 1 base, with 9 bases between. The CDR3 here is CASSFAGENTEAFF. CDR3 bases: TGTGCCAGCAGCTTTGCGGGGGAGAACACTGAAGCTTTCTTT.

The J gene is TRBJ1-6, the V gene TRBV19; TRBD1 matches at 7 bases. V shed 5 bases, J shed 0 bases, and the junction held 10 bases outside the gene matches. Per germline, CDR1 LNHDA and CDR2 SQIVND (reference sequence). The length of the CDR3 is 18 residues. CDR3 in amino acids: CASSPRQGVSSYNSPLHF. CDR3 DNA: TGTGCCAGTAGTCCGAGACAGGGAGTGAGCTCCTATAATTCACCCCTCCACTTT.

This clone was seen only a few times. The chain couples TRBV19 to TRBJ1-6; 7 bases map to TRBD1. V dropped 1 base and J dropped 8; count of bases not matched to a gene: 5. The CDR3 has 15 residues. From germline, CDR1 is LNHDA and CDR2 SQIVND (reference sequence). CDR3 nucleotides: TGTGCCAGTAGTATAGTTGGCAGGGGGGATTCACCCCTCCACTTT. Translation gives CASSIVGRGDSPLHF.

The chain carries TRBV15 and TRBJ1-5, with D unresolved. Deletions cut 0 bases from V and 9 bases from J, with 9 bases between. Germline V CDR1 and CDR2: LNHNV, YYDKDF (reference sequence). The CDR3 length is 13 residues. CDR3 region: CATSRDVGRPQHF. The CDR3 DNA sequence: TGTGCCACCAGCAGAGATGTGGGGAGGCCCCAGCATTTT.

This clone was picked up a small number of times. This sample includes further DNA sequences coding for the same CDR3. The CDR3 protein is CASSLAGQINQPQHF. DNA of the CDR3: TGTGCCAGCAGCTTAGCGGGACAAATCAATCAGCCCCAGCATTTT. The rearrangement uses TRBV7-2 and TRBJ1-5; a weak D match, TRBD1 (6 bases). V lost 0 bases, J lost 3 bases, and 9 bases lay in between. The CDR3 consists of 15 residues. In germline, CDR1 is SGHTA, CDR2 FQGNSA.

This sequence joins TRBV19 and TRBJ2-1; 11 nucleotides line up with TRBD2. Germline V gene data show CDR1 as LNHDA and CDR2 as SQIVND (reference sequence). Losses at the gene ends were 4 bases for V and 5 bases for J; bases not matched to a gene: 16. The CDR3 runs 19 residues. The CDR3 nucleotides are TGTGCCAGTAGTAGAACTAGCGGGGGAGAGAGTTTCCTAGACAATGAGCAGTTCTTC. It yields the protein CASSRTSGGESFLDNEQFF.

V gene TRBV21-1 combines with J gene TRBJ1-1; the table's D call TRBD1 went unverified against the DNA. TRBV21-1 is recorded as a pseudogene. This CDR3 spans 13 amino acids. The CDR3 bases are TGTGCCAGCAGCAAAGTACCAGGGAACTTTGCTTTCTTT. As protein: CASSKVPGNFAFF.

The chain couples TRBV27 to TRBJ2-1, with 9 bases identical to TRBD2. Trimming at V came to 3 bases and at J to 3 bases, leaving 3 bases not matched to a gene. Germline V gene data show CDR1 as MNHEY and CDR2 as SMNVEV (reference sequence). The CDR3 has 15 amino acids. As DNA, the CDR3 is TGTGCCAGCAGTTTTAGCGGGGGAGTCTACAATGAGCAGTTCTTC. It is translated as CASSFSGGVYNEQFF.